The TCR beta chain under discussion was sequenced for a study of blood T cell repertoires in COVID-19. Measured with immunoSEQ multiplex PCR; TCRdb has only the in-frame clones, and not every one. The data show about 170,000 clones, 85% to 90% seen once. The CDR3 extends over 15 amino acids. With V trimmed by 4 bases and J by 9 bases, 6 bases remained unmatched. Per germline, CDR1 LGHDT and CDR2 YNNKEL (reference sequence). The sequence was obtained from a woman aged 80 or over with COVID-19, enrolled during active disease. The V call is TRBV3-1 (or the pseudogene TRBV3-2), the J call TRBJ2-1; 13 bases are a match to TRBD2. The sample taken for sequencing was peripheral blood. CDR3 in amino acids: CASSLLAGGAGEQFF. Here the CDR3 DNA reads TGTGCCAGCAGCCTACTAGCGGGAGGGGCGGGTGAGCAGTTCTTC.